Below, one T cell receptor beta chain is given with its context. Antigen unknown. The record originates from a study of cytomegalovirus exposure and HLA in healthy donors. Whole-study findings and limits: Under in vitro conditions, a few CMV-associated chains were confirmed as specific for CMV antigens.

13 Jbeta primers and 60 Vbeta primers were used for the PCR. Generated by immunoSEQ multiplex PCR, the TCRdb table keeps only in-frame clones and is missing some. The data show 200,000 to 250,000 clones, approximately 82% seen once. The CDR3 covers 15 residues. The J segment lost 5 bases and the V segment lost 2 bases, leaving 2 bases of the junction unmatched. Germline CDR1 is MGHRA and CDR2 is YSYEKL. The source is a woman between 40 and 55 years old in good health and CMV-seronegative. The chain is built from TRBV4-1 and TRBJ1-6, with 8 bases matching TRBD1. Sequenced sample: PBMCs. As DNA, the CDR3 is TGCGCCAGCAGCCAAACGGACAGGGATAATTCACCCCTCCACTTT. It yields the protein CASSQTDRDNSPLHF.